This T cell receptor beta chain was identified in a study of CD8+CD57+ T cells in acquired aplastic anemia. Study background: DNA from sorted CD4+ and CD8+ cells averaged around 3 ug.

With respect to this clonotype: One end of the junction fails to match germline, which may point to a read error.

Genomic DNA was employed as the template in profiling TCR beta VDJ and CDR3. TCRdb ran MiXCR on the reads and lists one entry per CDR3 protein. In the table there are over 250,000 distinct CDR3 sequences, 45% to 65% of which are singletons. Only patients with CD8+CD57+ cell expansion on flow cytometry were chosen for sequencing. The germline CDR1 and CDR2 sequences are ENHRY and SYGVKD. The CDR3 loop spans 14 amino acids. The source of this sequence is a human donor with aplastic anemia. The rearrangement joins TRBV10-3 to TRBJ1-1, with D possibly matching TRBD1 (5 bases). Sequenced: sorted CD4+, CD8+, or CD8+CD57+ T cells (not recorded which) from PBMCs. In DNA form, the CDR3 reads TGTGCCATCGGTGATGGGACGGGAAACACTGAAGCTCTCTTT. This sequence encodes CAIGDGTGNTEALF.